Each of the 32 T cell receptor beta chains below was sequenced from the same sample in a study of beta chain features in type 1 diabetes. The antigens of these receptors remain unknown. Sequenced material consisted of expressed TCRB transcripts (all of the isolated RNA was reverse transcribed). Measured with immunoSEQ multiplex PCR; TCRdb has only the in-frame clones, and not every one. The sample lists about 650,000 clones, roughly 12% occurring once. Points from the study as a whole: TCRB CDR3s were moderately but significantly shorter in Type 1 diabetes patients in all four CD4+ subsets.

Sequenced input: naive CD4+ T cells from blood. Receptors were obtained from a young man with type 1 diabetes.

This clone occurred a few times. The CDR3 protein is CASSPPRREKLFF. CDR3 in DNA: TGTGCCAGCAGCCCCCCTCGTAGGGAAAAACTGTTTTTT. This chain connects TRBV7-9 to TRBJ1-4; D remains ambiguous. CDR1 SEHNR and CDR2 FQNEAQ come from the germline V gene (reference sequence). With 5 bases removed from V and 8 bases from J, the gap between germline ends came to 12 bases. The CDR3 loop spans 13 amino acids.

The J gene is TRBJ2-2, the V gene TRBV7-2; 9 bases line up with TRBD1. Germline CDR1 and CDR2: SGHTA and FQGNSA. V shed 5 bases, J shed 5 bases, and the junction held 6 bases outside the gene matches. The CDR3 length is 15 residues. CDR3 residues: CASSRRDRATGELFF. The CDR3 nucleotides are TGTGCCAGCAGCAGACGGGACAGGGCAACCGGGGAGCTGTTTTTT.

The CDR3 region is CASAMGRGRGSPLHF. Here the CDR3 DNA reads TGTGCCAGCGCAATGGGCAGGGGGCGAGGCTCACCCCTCCACTTT. The chain is built from TRBV28 and TRBJ1-6; TRBD1 matches at 8 bases. V lost 8 bases, J lost 10 bases, and 13 bases stayed unmatched. CDR1 is MDHEN and CDR2 is SYDVKM in the germline V gene. The CDR3 is 15 amino acids.

This clone showed up just a few times. The rearrangement uses TRBV5-4 and TRBJ2-7, with a possible D match to TRBD2 (6 bases). Germline CDR1 is SGHNT and CDR2 is YYREEE (reference sequence). Trimming shortened V by 0 bases and J by 4 bases, and 14 bases separated the two germline ends. CDR3 length equals 15 residues. For the CDR3, the DNA is TGTGCCAGCAGCTTGGGGGGAGGAGGGGATTACGAGCAGTACTTC. Translated, it gives CASSLGGGGDYEQYF.

This sequence joins TRBV10-3 and TRBJ1-4; TRBD1 agrees at 9 bases. Trimming cost V 6 bases and J 8 bases; bases outside gene matches: 7. This CDR3 has 14 amino acids. Germline loops: CDR1 ENHRY, CDR2 SYGVKD. The CDR3 spells CAIRDTGTGEKLFF. In nucleotides, the CDR3 is TGTGCCATCAGGGACACCGGGACAGGGGAAAAACTGTTTTTT.

This chain links TRBV10-3 with TRBJ2-5, with 8 bases fitting TRBD2. CDR3 length equals 15 residues. The V segment lost 0 bases and the J segment 4 bases; nucleotides outside the gene matches: 4. Per the germline V gene, CDR1 is ENHRY and CDR2 is SYGVKD. The CDR3 nucleotides are TGTGCCATCAGTGAGTCGAACAGCGGGGGAGAGACCCAGTACTTC. Translation: CAISESNSGGETQYF.

This clone was detected only a few times. The J gene is TRBJ2-5, the V gene TRBV7-2, with 8 bases aligning to TRBD2. CDR1 and CDR2 from the germline V gene are SGHTA and FQGNSA. The CDR3 runs 15 residues. V lost 1 base and J lost 5; bases outside the gene matches: 6. The CDR3: CASSLERGRFETQYF. CDR3 nucleotide sequence: TGTGCCAGCAGCTTAGAGCGGGGGAGATTCGAGACCCAGTACTTC.

V is TRBV18 and J is TRBJ2-3; tentative D call: TRBD2 (5 bases). The CDR3 loop spans 14 amino acids. V was trimmed by 6 bases and J by 4 bases, leaving 14 bases between them. The germline CDR1 and CDR2 sequences are KGHSH and LQKENI. Here the CDR3 reads CASSELADADTQYF. As DNA, the CDR3 is TGTGCCAGCTCGGAGCTAGCTGACGCAGATACGCAGTATTTT.

This chain uses TRBV28 with TRBJ1-3; TRBD1 aligns across 9 bases. CDR1 is MDHEN, CDR2 SYDVKM, per germline. The ends lost 5 bases at V and 0 bases at J; junction bases unmatched: 2. This CDR3 has 15 amino acids. This chain's CDR3 is CASSTGGPSGNTIYF. CDR3 in DNA: TGTGCCAGCAGTACAGGGGGCCCCTCTGGAAACACCATATATTTT. The entire variable domain, with the rest obtained from reference TRBV28 and TRBJ1-3, is as follows: DVKVTQSSRYLVKRTGEKVFLECVQDMDHENMFWYRQDPGLGLRLIYFSYDVKMKEKGDIPEGYSVSREKKERFSLILESASTNQTSMYLCASSTGGPSGNTIYFGEGSWLTVV.

A few counts support this clone. This sequence joins TRBV5-1 and TRBJ2-4; TRBD1 matches at 7 bases. V lost 4 bases to trimming and J lost 3 bases; unmatched junction nucleotides: 7. CDR1 is SGHRS and CDR2 is YFSETQ in the germline V gene. The CDR3 consists of 15 residues. For the CDR3, the DNA is TGCGCCAGCAGCCAAGAATGGGACAGCAAAAACATTCAGTACTTC. This sequence encodes CASSQEWDSKNIQYF.

A few counts support this clone. The chain is built from TRBV29-1 and TRBJ1-5; 9 bases are a match to TRBD1. Germline V lookup: CDR1 SQVTM, CDR2 ANQGSEA. This CDR3 is built from 14 residues. The V and J ends lost 6 bases and 7 bases, in that order; junction bases with no gene match: 10. The CDR3 nucleotides are TGCAGCGTCTCCGGGACAGGGACGGGGCAGCCCCAGCATTTT. It translates to CSVSGTGTGQPQHF.

This clone was recorded a few times. This rearrangement joins TRBV25-1 to TRBJ2-7; no definite D call. Germline V gene lookup returns CDR1 MGHDK and CDR2 SYGVNS. This CDR3 comprises 13 residues. Trimming removed 4 bases from V and 4 bases from J, with 11 bases in between. Here the CDR3 DNA reads TGTGCCAGCAGTGGATCCCCGGTTTACGAGCAGTACTTC. This gives the protein CASSGSPVYEQYF.

The table lists this clone with a few counts. The V call is TRBV6-5, the J call TRBJ1-2; D possibly corresponds to TRBD1 (6 bases). Trimming took 6 bases from V and 0 from J, leaving 8 bases between them. CDR3 length equals 13 residues. CDR1 MNHEY and CDR2 SVGAGI come from the germline V gene. Here the CDR3 DNA reads TGTGCCAGCAGGGACAGAGCTAACTATGGCTACACCTTC. Amino acids: CASRDRANYGYTF.

This clone was recorded a few times. The CDR3 sequence is CASSYSGASYNEQFF. CDR3 bases: TGTGCCAGCAGTTACTCGGGGGCCTCCTACAATGAGCAGTTCTTC. The chain is built from TRBV6-5 and TRBJ2-1; a possible D gene is TRBD1 (6 bases). V lost 0 bases and J lost 0, with 6 bases in between. Germline CDR1 and CDR2: MNHEY and SVGAGI. The CDR3 totals 15 residues.

The CDR3: CASSTTKTGRTDTQYF. The CDR3 nucleotides read TGTGCCAGCAGCACGACGAAGACAGGGAGGACAGATACGCAGTATTTT. The gene calls are TRBV14 and TRBJ2-3; possible D gene TRBD1, 7 bases. The germline gives CDR1 SGHDN, CDR2 FVKESK. This CDR3 has 16 residues. The V and J ends lost 5 bases and 3 bases respectively, with 18 bases between them.

This clone was seen only a few times. The chain links TRBV6-5 to TRBJ1-5, with unresolved D. V was trimmed by 0 bases and J by 0 bases, leaving 9 bases between them. CDR3 length equals 16 residues. CDR1 is MNHEY, CDR2 SVGAGI, per germline. The CDR3 region is CASSYSADYSNQPQHF. The DNA of the CDR3 is TGTGCCAGCAGTTACTCGGCGGATTATAGCAATCAGCCCCAGCATTTT.

The chain has TRBV27 and TRBJ2-5, with TRBD1 identical over 7 bases. The germline CDR1 and CDR2 sequences are MNHEY and SMNVEV (reference sequence). V gave up 3 bases and J gave up 4 bases; unmatched junction bases: 2. This CDR3 spans 13 amino acids. CDR3 nucleotides: TGTGCCAGCAGTTTCGACAGGGCAGAGACCCAGTACTTC. Encoded protein: CASSFDRAETQYF.

This clone was observed a handful of times. The rearrangement joins TRBV14 to TRBJ2-5; D gene uncertain. Trimming removed 2 bases from V and 5 bases from J, with 15 bases in between. CDR1 is SGHDN, CDR2 FVKESK, per germline. The CDR3 totals 15 residues. The CDR3 loop reads CASSQLGPRWETQYF. The CDR3 bases are TGTGCCAGCAGCCAACTAGGACCGCGGTGGGAGACCCAGTACTTC.

This clone was found many times. This chain links TRBV11-2 with TRBJ2-3; D is unclear. Trimming left V 4 bases short and J 1 base short, with 15 bases between. Germline CDR1 SGHAT, CDR2 FQNNGV. CDR3 length: 16 residues. The CDR3 bases are TGTGCCAGCAGCTCCCAGACTGTGGATGGCACAGATACGCAGTATTTT. Residues: CASSSQTVDGTDTQYF.

This clone was seen more than once but under ten times. The chain links TRBV5-4 to TRBJ2-3; a possible D gene is TRBD2 (6 bases). The CDR3 runs to 15 residues. Germline assignment: CDR1 SGHNT and CDR2 YYREEE (reference sequence). Trimming removed 3 bases at V and 1 base at J, with 12 bases between. The chain's CDR3 is CASSSLTGGTDTQYF. DNA of the CDR3: TGTGCCAGCAGCTCTCTCACGGGGGGCACAGATACGCAGTATTTT.

This clone turned up a few times. V is TRBV7-2 and J is TRBJ2-1; 9 nucleotides line up with TRBD1. V lost 7 bases to trimming and J lost 6 bases; unmatched junction nucleotides: 10. Germline V lookup: CDR1 SGHTA, CDR2 FQGNSA. This CDR3 comprises 15 residues. The CDR3: CASTKGSTGGNEQFF. As DNA, the CDR3 is TGTGCCAGCACCAAAGGATCGACAGGGGGCAATGAGCAGTTCTTC.

This chain connects TRBV6-5 to TRBJ2-7; D may be TRBD1 (6 bases). V was cut by 0 bases and J by 3 bases, with 12 bases left in between. CDR1 is MNHEY, CDR2 SVGAGI, per germline. The length of the CDR3 is 15 residues. CDR3 in DNA: TGTGCCAGCAGTTACTCAAGGCAGGGGTTCTACGAGCAGTACTTC. It translates to CASSYSRQGFYEQYF.

This clone was detected only a few times. This chain connects TRBV30 to TRBJ2-5; the D gene is possibly TRBD1 (5 bases). Germline loops: CDR1 GTSNPN, CDR2 SVGIG (reference sequence). Deletions cut 1 base from V and 4 bases from J, with 10 bases between. CDR3 length: 13 residues. The CDR3 here is CAWSGGQGETQYF. CDR3 DNA: TGTGCCTGGAGTGGGGGCCAGGGAGAGACCCAGTACTTC.

This clone was observed a handful of times. The chain is built from TRBV15 and TRBJ2-5, with D perhaps TRBD2 (7 bases). The CDR3 totals 13 residues. The germline V and J ends were trimmed by 5 bases and 5 bases, with 12 bases remaining between them. The germline V gene has CDR1 LNHNV and CDR2 YYDKDF (reference sequence). This chain's CDR3 is CATSGGAGETQYF. The DNA of the CDR3 is TGTGCCACCAGCGGGGGGGCCGGTGAGACCCAGTACTTC.

This clone was picked up a small number of times. The chain is built from TRBV13 and TRBJ2-3; D remains ambiguous. Germline V CDR1 and CDR2: PRHDT, FYEKMQ (reference sequence). Trimming took off 2 bases at V and 2 bases at J, with 26 bases between the two ends. There are 20 residues in the CDR3. The CDR3 here is CASSLLRLTRGLVVTDTQYF. The CDR3, as DNA: TGTGCCAGCAGCTTACTTCGGCTAACCCGCGGCCTAGTAGTCACAGATACGCAGTATTTT.

Notes on this clone: In the same sample, other DNA sequences code for this CDR3. The V gene is TRBV7-8, the J gene TRBJ2-1; 7 nucleotides align to TRBD1. This CDR3 is 15 amino acids long. Trimming removed 2 bases from V and 1 base from J; junction bases left unmatched: 2. Germline values: CDR1 SGHVS, CDR2 FQNEAQ. The CDR3 DNA reads as TGTGCCAGCAGCTTAAGACAGGGATCCTACAATGAGCAGTTCTTC. It translates to CASSLRQGSYNEQFF.

A few counts support this clone. The J gene is TRBJ1-2, the V gene TRBV7-9; D is undetermined. The CDR3 loop spans 15 amino acids. V was shortened by 5 bases and J by 5 bases, with 18 bases between the two germline ends. Germline V CDR1 and CDR2: SEHNR, FQNEAQ (reference sequence). The CDR3 sequence: CASSQAVWVGYGYTF. CDR3 DNA: TGTGCCAGCAGCCAAGCTGTCTGGGTTGGGTATGGCTACACCTTC.

This chain joins TRBV7-9 and TRBJ2-3, with a weak D call TRBD1 (6 bases). CDR1 is SEHNR and CDR2 is FQNEAQ in the germline V gene (reference sequence). V was clipped by 4 bases and J by 5 bases, with 16 bases between them. The CDR3 spans 15 residues. The CDR3 spells CASSSGHSAKDTQYF. The CDR3 DNA reads as TGTGCCAGCAGCTCGGGACATTCGGCGAAAGATACGCAGTATTTT.

This clone was detected only a few times. The chain combines TRBV2 with TRBJ1-1; no clear D. The V gene's germline CDR1 is SNHLY and CDR2 FYNNEI. Trimming shortened V by 6 bases and J by 3 bases, and 8 bases separated the two germline ends. This CDR3 is 12 amino acids long. Written as DNA, the CDR3 is TGTGCCAGCAGCCAAGTATACACTGAAGCTTTCTTT. Its translation is CASSQVYTEAFF.

This chain uses TRBV7-2 with TRBJ2-3, with D hard to call. The germline V gene encodes CDR1 SGHTA and CDR2 FQGNSA. V gave up 3 bases and J gave up 1 base, with 2 bases separating them. The CDR3 is 12 residues long. CDR3 amino acids: CASSFGTDTQYF. CDR3 DNA: TGTGCCAGCAGCTTCGGCACAGATACGCAGTATTTT. Together with reference TRBV7-2 and TRBJ2-3, the CDR3 gives the full variable domain: GAGVSQSPSNKVTEKGKDVELRCDPISGHTALYWYRQSLGQGLEFLIYFQGNSAPDKSGLPSDRFSAERTGGSVSTLTIQRTQQEDSAVYLCASSFGTDTQYFGPGTRLTVL.

The chain carries TRBV7-8 and TRBJ1-2; D is undetermined. The germline CDR1 and CDR2 sequences are SGHVS and FQNEAQ. V was shortened by 5 bases and J by 8 bases, with 24 bases between the two germline ends. The CDR3 sequence is 16 residues long. CDR3 sequence: CASSTYREPLTSGYTF. The CDR3 DNA reads TGTGCCAGCAGCACCTACCGGGAGCCTCTGACCAGCGGCTACACCTTC.

The rearrangement joins TRBV5-4 to TRBJ2-3; 7 positions agree with TRBD2. The CDR3 sequence is 15 residues long. The V gene end was trimmed by 5 bases and the J gene end by 1 base; junction bases not matched to a gene: 7. The germline V gene has CDR1 SGHNT and CDR2 YYREEE (reference sequence). CDR3 in DNA: TGTGCCAGCAGACGGGGGGATTTCGGCACAGATACGCAGTATTTT. Translated: CASRRGDFGTDTQYF.